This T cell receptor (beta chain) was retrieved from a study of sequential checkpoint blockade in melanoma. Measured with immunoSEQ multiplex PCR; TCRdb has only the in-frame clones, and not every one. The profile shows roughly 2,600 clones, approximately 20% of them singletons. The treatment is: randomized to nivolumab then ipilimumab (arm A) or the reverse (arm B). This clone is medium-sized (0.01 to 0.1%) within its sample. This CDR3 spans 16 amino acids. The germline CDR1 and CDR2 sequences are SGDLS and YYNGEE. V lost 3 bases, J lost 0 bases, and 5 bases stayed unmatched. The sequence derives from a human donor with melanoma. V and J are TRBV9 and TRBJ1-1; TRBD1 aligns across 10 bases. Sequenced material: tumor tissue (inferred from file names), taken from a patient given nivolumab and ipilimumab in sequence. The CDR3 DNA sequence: TGTGCCAGCAGCGGGACAGGGGGAAATATGAACACTGAAGCTTTCTTT. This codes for CASSGTGGNMNTEAFF. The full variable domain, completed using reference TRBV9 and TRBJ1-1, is DSGVTQTPKHLITATGQRVTLRCSPRSGDLSVYWYQQSLDQGLQFLIQYYNGEERAKGNILERFSAQQFPDLHSELNLSSLELGDSALYFCASSGTGGNMNTEAFFGQGTRLTVV.